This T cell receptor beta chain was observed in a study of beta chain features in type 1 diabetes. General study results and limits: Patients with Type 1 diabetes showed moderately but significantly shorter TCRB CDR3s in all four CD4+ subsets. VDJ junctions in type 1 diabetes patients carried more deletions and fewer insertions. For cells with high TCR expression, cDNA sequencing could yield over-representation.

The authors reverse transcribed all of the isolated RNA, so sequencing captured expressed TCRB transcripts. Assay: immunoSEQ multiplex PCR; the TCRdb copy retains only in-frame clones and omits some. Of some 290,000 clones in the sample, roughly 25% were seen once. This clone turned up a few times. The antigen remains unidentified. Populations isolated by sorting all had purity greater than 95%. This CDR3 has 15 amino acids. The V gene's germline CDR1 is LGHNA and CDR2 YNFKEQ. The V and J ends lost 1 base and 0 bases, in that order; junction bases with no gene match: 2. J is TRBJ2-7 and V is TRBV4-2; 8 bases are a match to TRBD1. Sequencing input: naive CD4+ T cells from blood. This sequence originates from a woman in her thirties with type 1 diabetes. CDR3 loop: CASSQGTGYSYEQYF. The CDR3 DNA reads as TGTGCCAGCAGCCAAGGGACAGGGTACTCCTACGAGCAGTACTTC.